This T cell receptor (beta chain) was captured by sequencing in a study of CD8 T cells in ankylosing spondylitis. Study results and limitations: It was reported that disease-linked clones were significantly enriched in matched ankylosing spondylitis synovial fluid. Before this, some motif variants had been reported in reactive arthritis synovial fluid and blood. What appeared characteristic of ankylosing spondylitis blood was a TCR beta motif of 7 or 8 highly homologous variants.

Quantitative 5'-RACE with molecular barcodes generated TCR beta libraries. TCRdb reprocessed the 5' RACE reads with MiXCR, giving one entry per CDR3 protein. This sample has 25,000 to 30,000 distinct CDR3 sequences, with roughly 7.3% found just once. The ends were cut back, 6 bases at V and 3 bases at J, with 12 bases in the middle. The CDR3 covers 14 residues. The germline gives CDR1 MNHEY, CDR2 SVGEGT. As regards this clonotype: What it binds is unknown.

This clonotype was sampled from a male donor with ankylosing spondylitis or in good health (not recorded which). J is TRBJ1-5 and V is TRBV6-2 or TRBV6-3; D not certain. The sequencing input was blood. As DNA, the CDR3 is TGTGCCAGCAGAGCCGGACGGTCCAATCAGCCCCAGCATTTT. Its translation: CASRAGRSNQPQHF.